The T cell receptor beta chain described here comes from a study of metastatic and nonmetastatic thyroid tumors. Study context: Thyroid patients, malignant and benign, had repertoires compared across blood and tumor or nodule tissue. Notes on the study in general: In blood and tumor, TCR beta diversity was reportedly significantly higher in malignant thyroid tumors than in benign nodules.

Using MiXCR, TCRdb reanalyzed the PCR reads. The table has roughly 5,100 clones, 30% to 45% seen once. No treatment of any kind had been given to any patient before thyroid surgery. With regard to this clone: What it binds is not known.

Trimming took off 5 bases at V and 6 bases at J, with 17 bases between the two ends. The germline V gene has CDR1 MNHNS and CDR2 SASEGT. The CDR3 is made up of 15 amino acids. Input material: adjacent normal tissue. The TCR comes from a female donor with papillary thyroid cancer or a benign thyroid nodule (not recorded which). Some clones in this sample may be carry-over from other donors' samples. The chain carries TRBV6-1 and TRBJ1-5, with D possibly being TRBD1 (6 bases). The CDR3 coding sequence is TGTGCCAGCAGTACGTCCCCGACAGGCGCTCAGCCCCAGCATTTT. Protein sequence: CASSTSPTGAQPQHF.